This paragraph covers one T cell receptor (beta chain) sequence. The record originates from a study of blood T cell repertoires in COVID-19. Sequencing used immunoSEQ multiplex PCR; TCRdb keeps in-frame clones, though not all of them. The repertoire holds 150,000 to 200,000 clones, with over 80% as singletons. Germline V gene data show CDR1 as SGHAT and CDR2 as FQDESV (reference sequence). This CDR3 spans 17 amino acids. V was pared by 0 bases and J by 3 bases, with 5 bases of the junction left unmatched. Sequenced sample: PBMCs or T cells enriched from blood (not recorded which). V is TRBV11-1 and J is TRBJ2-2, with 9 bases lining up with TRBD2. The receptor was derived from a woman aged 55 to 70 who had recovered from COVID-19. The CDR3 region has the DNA TGTGCCAGCAGCTTAGCCCGGAGCGGGGGGCACACCGGGGAGCTGTTTTTT. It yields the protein CASSLARSGGHTGELFF. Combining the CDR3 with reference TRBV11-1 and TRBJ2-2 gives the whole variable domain EAEVAQSPRYKITEKSQAVAFWCDPISGHATLYWYRQILGQGPELLVQFQDESVVDDSQLPKDRFSAERLKGVDSTLKIQPAELGDSAMYLCASSLARSGGHTGELFFGEGSRLTVL.